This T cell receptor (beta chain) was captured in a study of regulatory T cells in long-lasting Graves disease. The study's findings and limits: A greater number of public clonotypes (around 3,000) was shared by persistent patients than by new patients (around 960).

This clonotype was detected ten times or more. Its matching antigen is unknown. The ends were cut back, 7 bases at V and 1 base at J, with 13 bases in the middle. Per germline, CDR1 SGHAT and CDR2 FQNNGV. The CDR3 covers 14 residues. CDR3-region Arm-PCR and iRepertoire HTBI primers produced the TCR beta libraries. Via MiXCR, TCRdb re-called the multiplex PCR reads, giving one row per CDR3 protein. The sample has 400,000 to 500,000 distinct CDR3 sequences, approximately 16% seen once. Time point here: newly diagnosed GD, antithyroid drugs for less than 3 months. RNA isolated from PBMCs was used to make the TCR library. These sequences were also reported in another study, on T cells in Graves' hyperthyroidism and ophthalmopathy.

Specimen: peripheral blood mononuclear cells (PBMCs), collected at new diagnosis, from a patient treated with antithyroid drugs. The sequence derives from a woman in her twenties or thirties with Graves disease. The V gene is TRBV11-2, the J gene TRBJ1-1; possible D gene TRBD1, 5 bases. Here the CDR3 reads CASTQGGANTEAFF. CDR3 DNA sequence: TGTGCCAGCACCCAAGGTGGGGCGAACACTGAAGCTTTCTTT.